Following are 28 T cell receptor beta chains from one sample sequenced in a study of blood T cell repertoires in COVID-19. TCRdb's table, derived via immunoSEQ multiplex PCR, lists solely in-frame clones and lacks some. Of some 190,000 clones listed, 89% are singletons. Material: PBMCs or T cells enriched from blood (not recorded which). All receptors come from a woman in her 40s with acute COVID-19.

The chain is built from TRBV5-1 and TRBJ2-1; TRBD1 might be the D (6 bases). From germline, CDR1 is SGHRS and CDR2 YFSETQ. Trimming stripped 0 bases from V and 5 bases from J, with 9 bases between. The CDR3 spans 14 residues. Here the CDR3 reads CASSLGTVNNEQFF. CDR3 nucleotides: TGCGCCAGCAGCTTGGGGACAGTTAACAATGAGCAGTTCTTC.

This chain uses TRBV9 with TRBJ2-2; D may be TRBD1 (6 bases). V gave up 2 bases and J gave up 4 bases, with 12 bases separating them. The CDR3 is 15 residues long. CDR1 and CDR2 from the germline V gene are SGDLS and YYNGEE. CDR3 in amino acids: CASSVQGSTTGELFF. The CDR3 DNA sequence: TGTGCCAGCAGCGTCCAGGGGTCGACCACCGGGGAGCTGTTTTTT.

The chain carries TRBV5-4 and TRBJ2-1, with D possibly being TRBD1 (5 bases). The germline V gene encodes CDR1 SGHNT and CDR2 YYREEE (reference sequence). The V and J ends lost 4 bases and 0 bases respectively, with 11 bases between them. The CDR3 length is 15 residues. CDR3 loop: CASSPDMSSYNEQFF. In DNA, the CDR3 is TGTGCCAGCAGCCCGGACATGAGCTCCTACAATGAGCAGTTCTTC.

CDR3 sequence reads: CASRTDRAGEQYF. DNA for the CDR3: TGTGCCAGCAGGACTGACAGGGCTGGCGAGCAGTACTTC. The V and J genes are TRBV28 and TRBJ2-7; 7 bases agree with TRBD1. Losses at the gene ends were 6 bases for V and 6 bases for J; bases not matched to a gene: 8. From germline, CDR1 is MDHEN and CDR2 SYDVKM. This CDR3 is 13 amino acids long.

This clone turned up a few times. The chain uses TRBV10-3 and TRBJ1-2; no clear D gene. The V end was cut by 6 bases, the J end by 7 bases, with 12 bases between. Germline-derived CDR1 and CDR2 are ENHRY and SYGVKD. The CDR3 consists of 12 residues. The CDR3 region is CAISLGSPGYTF. CDR3 in DNA: TGTGCCATCAGCCTGGGCAGTCCTGGCTACACCTTC.

Judged by abundance, this clone is medium-sized. The chain recombines TRBV3-1 (or the pseudogene TRBV3-2) with TRBJ2-1, with 9 bases fitting TRBD2. The germline V gene has CDR1 LGHDT and CDR2 YNNKEL (reference sequence). Trimming removed 3 bases from V and 6 bases from J; junction bases left unmatched: 9. The CDR3 is 16 residues long. Here the CDR3 DNA reads TGTGCCAGCAGCCAGTTTTTAGCGGGAGCAGGCAATGAGCAGTTCTTC. As protein: CASSQFLAGAGNEQFF.

V usage is TRBV7-9 and J usage is TRBJ1-4; D remains unclear. V was cut by 1 base and J by 7 bases, with 7 bases left in between. This CDR3 contains 13 residues. Germline V gives CDR1 SEHNR, CDR2 FQNEAQ (reference sequence). CDR3 bases: TGTGCCAGCAGCTTAGAGTCGGTTGAAAAACTGTTTTTT. Protein: CASSLESVEKLFF.

The rearrangement joins TRBV2 to TRBJ2-5, with D tentatively TRBD1 (6 bases). The germline V gene has CDR1 SNHLY and CDR2 FYNNEI. This CDR3 has 13 amino acids. Trimming left V 4 bases short and J 2 bases short, with 8 bases between. CDR3 sequence reads: CASSGGPQETQYF. CDR3 DNA: TGTGCCAGCAGTGGGGGGCCACAAGAGACCCAGTACTTC. The full variable domain, completed using reference TRBV2 and TRBJ2-5, is EPEVTQTPSHQVTQMGQEVILRCVPISNHLYFYWYRQILGQKVEFLVSFYNNEISEKSEIFDDQFSVERPDGSNFTLKIRSTKLEDSAMYFCASSGGPQETQYFGPGTRLLVL.

The V gene is TRBV2, the J gene TRBJ2-3; 7 bases map to TRBD2. The CDR3 spans 15 residues. Germline V gene sequence: CDR1 SNHLY, CDR2 FYNNEI. The junction had 10 bases not matched to a gene; V was cut back by 7 bases and J by 3 bases. CDR3 DNA sequence: TGTGCCAGCACCCTTGGGGGAGGGAGAACAGATACGCAGTATTTT. Its translation: CASTLGGGRTDTQYF.

This sequence joins TRBV5-6 and TRBJ2-4; 8 bases align to TRBD2. Losses at the gene ends were 0 bases for V and 2 bases for J; bases not matched to a gene: 7. Germline V gives CDR1 SGHDT, CDR2 YYEEEE. The CDR3 is 17 amino acids. CDR3 sequence (DNA): TGTGCCAGCAGCTTGGTATTACGGGAGGGAACCAAAAACATTCAGTACTTC. As protein: CASSLVLREGTKNIQYF. Supplemented by reference TRBV5-6 and TRBJ2-4, the full variable domain reads DAGVTQSPTHLIKTRGQQVTLRCSPKSGHDTVSWYQQALGQGPQFIFQYYEEEERQRGNFPDRFSGHQFPNYSSELNVNALLLGDSALYLCASSLVLREGTKNIQYFGAGTRLSVL.

The chain carries TRBV24-1 and TRBJ2-3; 9 bases fit TRBD2. CDR1 is KGHDR and CDR2 is SFDVKD in the germline V gene. The CDR3 consists of 14 residues. V shed 8 bases, J shed 1 base, and the junction held 3 bases outside the gene matches. The CDR3 DNA follows: TGTGCCACCAAGCCTAGCGGGGGCACAGATACGCAGTATTTT. Amino acids: CATKPSGGTDTQYF.

This chain uses TRBV7-2 with TRBJ2-1; 8 bases line up with TRBD2. After removal of 5 bases from V and 12 bases from J, the junction contained 12 bases not matched to a gene. The CDR3 spans 14 residues. Germline CDR1 SGHTA, CDR2 FQGNSA. The CDR3: CASSPYSWAGGQFF. CDR3 DNA: TGTGCCAGCAGCCCATATTCGTGGGCGGGGGGGCAGTTCTTC.

This chain uses TRBV4-3 with TRBJ1-1; TRBD1 might be the D (6 bases). Deletions cut 1 base from V and 7 bases from J, with 13 bases between. CDR3 size: 14 residues. Germline-derived CDR1 and CDR2 are LGHNA and YSLEER. This CDR3 is CASSQGGLVGEAFF. The CDR3 bases are TGCGCCAGCAGCCAAGGGGGGCTAGTGGGTGAAGCTTTCTTT.

The J gene is TRBJ1-5, the V gene TRBV7-4, with TRBD1 as a possible D gene (5 bases). Germline values: CDR1 SGHVT, CDR2 SQSDAQ. Trimming removed 3 bases at V and 6 bases at J, with 15 bases between. The CDR3 loop spans 15 amino acids. The CDR3 sequence: CASSFGGLGVQPQHF. DNA of the CDR3: TGTGCCAGCAGCTTCGGAGGGTTAGGGGTTCAGCCCCAGCATTTT.

The rearrangement links TRBV30 to TRBJ1-1; 8 nucleotides match TRBD1. Losses at the gene ends were 3 bases for V and 4 bases for J; bases not matched to a gene: 7. The germline V gene encodes CDR1 GTSNPN and CDR2 SVGIG (reference sequence). CDR3 size: 14 residues. This CDR3 reads CAWRIHTGGTEAFF. As DNA, the CDR3 is TGTGCCTGGAGGATCCACACAGGGGGCACTGAAGCTTTCTTT.

The chain links TRBV5-8 to TRBJ2-2, with D perhaps matching TRBD1 (6 bases). Germline CDR1 reads SGHTS; CDR2 reads YDEGEE. Trimming pared 2 bases from V and 4 bases from J, leaving 9 bases between. CDR3 length: 14 residues. Here the CDR3 reads CASSLTGSTGELFF. CDR3 DNA: TGTGCCAGCAGCTTAACAGGGTCCACCGGGGAGCTGTTTTTT.

V gene TRBV11-3 combines with J gene TRBJ2-1; 7 bases fit TRBD1. The CDR3 is 12 amino acids. The junction had 2 bases not matched to a gene; V was cut back by 5 bases and J by 7 bases. Germline CDR1 and CDR2: SGHNT and YENEEA. The CDR3 region is CASSGTANEQFF. Here the CDR3 DNA reads TGTGCCAGCAGCGGGACAGCGAATGAGCAGTTCTTC. Drawing the rest from reference TRBV11-3 and TRBJ2-1, the complete variable domain is EAGVVQSPRYKIIEKKQPVAFWCNPISGHNTLYWYLQNLGQGPELLIRYENEEAVDDSQLPKDRFSAERLKGVDSTLKIQPAELGDSAVYLCASSGTANEQFFGPGTRLTVL.

V usage is TRBV7-3 and J usage is TRBJ2-3; possibly TRBD1 for D (6 bases). The CDR3 is made up of 15 amino acids. The germline gives CDR1 SGHTA, CDR2 FQGTGA. Between the trimmed V and J ends, which lost 5 bases and 0 bases, there was a span of 12 bases. The CDR3 region is CASSPGQLSTDTQYF. The DNA of the CDR3 is TGTGCCAGCAGCCCAGGACAGCTAAGCACAGATACGCAGTATTTT.

This chain joins TRBV11-2 and TRBJ2-3; the match to TRBD2 covers 7 bases. CDR1 is SGHAT and CDR2 is FQNNGV in the germline V gene. The CDR3 loop spans 15 amino acids. V trimming: 0 bases; J trimming: 3 bases; junction bases outside the gene matches: 3. CDR3 sequence: CASSLDLGGTDTQYF. The DNA of the CDR3 is TGTGCCAGCAGCTTAGATTTGGGGGGGACAGATACGCAGTATTTT.

The chain combines TRBV25-1 with TRBJ1-4; 8 bases match TRBD1. Germline-derived CDR1 and CDR2 are MGHDK and SYGVNS. V lost 8 bases, J lost 10 bases, and 15 bases stayed unmatched. The CDR3 extends over 15 amino acids. CDR3 protein: CASGGTGDIRGKLFF. DNA of the CDR3: TGTGCCAGCGGAGGGACAGGCGATATTCGCGGAAAACTGTTTTTT.

The chain has TRBV19 and TRBJ2-3, with D possibly being TRBD2 (6 bases). Germline CDR1 is LNHDA and CDR2 is SQIVND (reference sequence). CDR3 length equals 15 residues. V lost 5 bases and J 1 base, leaving 13 bases between the germline ends. The DNA for the CDR3 is TGTGCCAGTAGTGCCGGGGGATGGGGCACAGATACGCAGTATTTT. Translation: CASSAGGWGTDTQYF.

The chain employs TRBV6-2 or TRBV6-3 and TRBJ1-2; TRBD1 matches at 7 bases. The germline CDR1 and CDR2 sequences are MNHEY and SVGEGT. The CDR3 runs to 14 residues. The V and J ends lost 3 bases and 7 bases, in that order; junction bases with no gene match: 8. This CDR3 is CASSYLLGGGGYTF. CDR3 nucleotides: TGTGCCAGCAGTTATTTGTTAGGGGGCGGTGGCTACACCTTC.

The V call is TRBV15, the J call TRBJ1-4; D uncertain. CDR1 and CDR2 (germline): LNHNV, YYDKDF (reference sequence). Trimming pared 1 base from V and 10 bases from J, leaving 10 bases between. The CDR3 covers 13 residues. CDR3 sequence: CATSRVPSGKLFF. In DNA, the CDR3 is TGTGCCACCAGCAGAGTGCCAAGCGGAAAACTGTTTTTT.

This chain links TRBV6-2 or TRBV6-3 with TRBJ1-2, with TRBD1 matching over 8 bases. The CDR3 has 19 amino acids. The germline V gene has CDR1 MNHEY and CDR2 SVGEGT. V trimming: 6 bases; J trimming: 5 bases; junction bases outside the gene matches: 23. The DNA of the CDR3 is TGTGCCAGCAGCCCTAAACAGGGTCTCCGGGACAGGCGACCTTATGGCTACACCTTC. This translates into CASSPKQGLRDRRPYGYTF.

V and J are TRBV18 and TRBJ2-1; 11 nucleotides agree with TRBD2. V lost 4 bases, J lost 3 bases, and 8 bases stayed unmatched. The CDR3 totals 17 residues. CDR1 is KGHSH and CDR2 is LQKENI in the germline V gene. The CDR3 here is CASSLVLAGEGYNEQFF. Written as DNA, the CDR3 is TGTGCCAGCTCACTTGTACTAGCGGGAGAGGGCTACAATGAGCAGTTCTTC.

The V gene is TRBV5-1, the J gene TRBJ2-7, with 8 bases lining up with TRBD1. The CDR3 is 14 residues long. Germline V gene lookup returns CDR1 SGHRS and CDR2 YFSETQ. Trimming at V came to 4 bases and at J to 4 bases, leaving 7 bases not matched to a gene. The CDR3 nucleotides read TGCGCCAGCAGCCAGACAGGGGAAGGGTACGAGCAGTACTTC. Encoded protein: CASSQTGEGYEQYF.

The chain couples TRBV24-1 to TRBJ1-5, with 7 bases fitting TRBD1. The CDR3 is 16 residues long. V shed 1 base and J 4 bases; nucleotides not matched to a gene: 6. The germline gives CDR1 KGHDR, CDR2 SFDVKD. The CDR3 loop reads CATSDFRRQGNQPQHF. The CDR3 region has the DNA TGTGCCACCAGTGATTTTAGGAGACAGGGAAATCAGCCCCAGCATTTT.

This rearrangement joins TRBV18 to TRBJ2-7; 11 nucleotides align to TRBD2. CDR3 length equals 16 residues. V shed 0 bases, J shed 2 bases, and the junction held 3 bases outside the gene matches. Germline CDR1 is KGHSH and CDR2 is LQKENI. The CDR3 here is CASSPPGGLAAYEQYF. CDR3 DNA sequence: TGTGCCAGCTCACCACCCGGGGGACTAGCGGCCTACGAGCAGTACTTC.